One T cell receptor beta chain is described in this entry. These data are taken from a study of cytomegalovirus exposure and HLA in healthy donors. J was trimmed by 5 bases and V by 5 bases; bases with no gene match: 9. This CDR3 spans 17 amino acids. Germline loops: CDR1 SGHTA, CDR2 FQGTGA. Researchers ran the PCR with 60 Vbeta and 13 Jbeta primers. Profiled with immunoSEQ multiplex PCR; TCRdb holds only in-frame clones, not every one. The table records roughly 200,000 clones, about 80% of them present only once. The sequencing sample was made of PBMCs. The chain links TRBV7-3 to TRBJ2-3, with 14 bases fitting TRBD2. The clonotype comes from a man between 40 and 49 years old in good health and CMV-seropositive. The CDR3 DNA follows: TGTGCCAGCAGCCCAACCGGACTAGCGGGAGGTATAGATACGCAGTATTTT. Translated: CASSPTGLAGGIDTQYF.